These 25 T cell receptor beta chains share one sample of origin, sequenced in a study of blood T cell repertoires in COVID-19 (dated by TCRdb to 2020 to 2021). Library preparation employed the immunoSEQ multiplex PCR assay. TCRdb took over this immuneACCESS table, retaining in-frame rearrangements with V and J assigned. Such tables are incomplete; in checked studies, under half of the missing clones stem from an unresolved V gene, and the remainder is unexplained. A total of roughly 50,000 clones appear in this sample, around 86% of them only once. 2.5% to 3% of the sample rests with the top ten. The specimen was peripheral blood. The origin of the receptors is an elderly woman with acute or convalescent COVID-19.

For the CDR3, the DNA is TGCGCCAGCAGCTTGGGCTCTAGCGGGGGGTACAATGAGCAGTTCTTC. It specifies CASSLGSSGGYNEQFF. The chain joins TRBV5-1 to TRBJ2-1; 11 positions agree with TRBD2. The CDR3 sequence is 16 residues long. Germline loops: CDR1 SGHRS, CDR2 YFSETQ. The J segment lost 4 bases and the V segment lost 0 bases, leaving 3 bases of the junction unmatched.

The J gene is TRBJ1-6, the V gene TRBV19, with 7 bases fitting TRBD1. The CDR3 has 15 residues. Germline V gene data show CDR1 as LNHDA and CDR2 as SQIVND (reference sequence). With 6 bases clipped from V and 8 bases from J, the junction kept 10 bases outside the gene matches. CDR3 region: CASSWAGGGDSPLHF. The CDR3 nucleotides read TGTGCCAGTAGCTGGGCAGGGGGAGGAGATTCACCCCTCCACTTT.

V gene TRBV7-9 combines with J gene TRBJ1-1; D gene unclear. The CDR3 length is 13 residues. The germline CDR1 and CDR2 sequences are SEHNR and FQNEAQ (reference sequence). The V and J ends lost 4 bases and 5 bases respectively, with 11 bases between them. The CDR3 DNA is TGTGCCAGCAGCTCTTTCGCGGGGACTGAAGCTTTCTTT. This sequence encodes CASSSFAGTEAFF.

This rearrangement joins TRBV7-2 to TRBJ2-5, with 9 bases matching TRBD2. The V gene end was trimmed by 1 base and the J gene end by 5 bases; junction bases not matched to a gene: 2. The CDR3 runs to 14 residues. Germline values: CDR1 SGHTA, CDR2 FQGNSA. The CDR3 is CASSLVAGEETQYF. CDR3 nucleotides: TGTGCCAGCAGCTTAGTAGCGGGGGAGGAGACCCAGTACTTC.

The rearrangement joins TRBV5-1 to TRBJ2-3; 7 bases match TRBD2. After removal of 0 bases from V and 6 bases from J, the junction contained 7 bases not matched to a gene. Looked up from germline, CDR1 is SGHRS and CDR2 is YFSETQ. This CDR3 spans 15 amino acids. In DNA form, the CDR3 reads TGCGCCAGCAGCTTGGGGGGAGGGCCTGGTGATACGCAGTATTTT. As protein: CASSLGGGPGDTQYF.

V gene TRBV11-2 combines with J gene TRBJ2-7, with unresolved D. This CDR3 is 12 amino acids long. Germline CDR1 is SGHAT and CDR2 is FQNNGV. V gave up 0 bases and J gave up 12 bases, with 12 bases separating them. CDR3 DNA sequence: TGTGCCAGCAGCTTAGAGGGTTGGGCAACGTACTTC. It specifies CASSLEGWATYF.

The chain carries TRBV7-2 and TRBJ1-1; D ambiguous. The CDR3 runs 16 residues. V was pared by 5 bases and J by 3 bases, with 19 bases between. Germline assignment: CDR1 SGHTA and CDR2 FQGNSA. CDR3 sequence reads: CASSVPKGGPDTEAFF. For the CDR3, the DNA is TGTGCCAGCAGCGTCCCTAAGGGAGGGCCCGACACTGAAGCTTTCTTT.

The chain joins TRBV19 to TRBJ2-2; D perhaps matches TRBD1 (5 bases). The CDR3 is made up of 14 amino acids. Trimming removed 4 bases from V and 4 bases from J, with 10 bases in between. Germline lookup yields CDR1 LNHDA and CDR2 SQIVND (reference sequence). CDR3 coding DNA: TGTGCCAGTAGTACAGGGTTGATCACCGGGGAGCTGTTTTTT. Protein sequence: CASSTGLITGELFF.

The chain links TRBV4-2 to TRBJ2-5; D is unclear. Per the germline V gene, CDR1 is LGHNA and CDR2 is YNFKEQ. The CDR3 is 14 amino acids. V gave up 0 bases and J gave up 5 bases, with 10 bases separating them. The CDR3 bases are TGTGCCAGCAGCCAAGATTCGTCGCGGGAGACCCAGTACTTC. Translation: CASSQDSSRETQYF.

Here the CDR3 reads CASSPGGRDNSPLHF. The CDR3 region has the DNA TGTGCCAGCAGCCCCGGGGGGCGAGATAATTCACCCCTCCACTTT. The J gene is TRBJ1-6, the V gene TRBV27, with a weak D call TRBD1 (6 bases). V lost 6 bases and J lost 5, with 14 bases in between. Germline V gives CDR1 MNHEY, CDR2 SMNVEV (reference sequence). The CDR3 loop spans 15 amino acids.

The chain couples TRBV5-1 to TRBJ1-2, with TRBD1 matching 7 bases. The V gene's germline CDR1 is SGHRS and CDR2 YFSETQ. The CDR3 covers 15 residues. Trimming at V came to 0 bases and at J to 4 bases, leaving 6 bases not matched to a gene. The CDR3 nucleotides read TGCGCCAGCAGCTTGGAACAGGGGATAAGCTATGGCTACACCTTC. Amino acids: CASSLEQGISYGYTF.

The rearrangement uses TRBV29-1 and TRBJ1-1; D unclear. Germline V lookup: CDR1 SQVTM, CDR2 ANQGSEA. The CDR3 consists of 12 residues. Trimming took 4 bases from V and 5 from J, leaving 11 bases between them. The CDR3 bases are TGCAGCGTTGGAGGGTCTAGGACTGAAGCTTTCTTT. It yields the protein CSVGGSRTEAFF.

DNA of the CDR3: TGTGCCAGCAGCCTGGACTTGACAGATACGCAGTATTTT. It specifies CASSLDLTDTQYF. The chain has TRBV7-2 and TRBJ2-3; D may be TRBD2 (5 bases). The CDR3 is made up of 13 amino acids. V was pared by 5 bases and J by 3 bases, with 9 bases between. The germline V gene encodes CDR1 SGHTA and CDR2 FQGNSA.

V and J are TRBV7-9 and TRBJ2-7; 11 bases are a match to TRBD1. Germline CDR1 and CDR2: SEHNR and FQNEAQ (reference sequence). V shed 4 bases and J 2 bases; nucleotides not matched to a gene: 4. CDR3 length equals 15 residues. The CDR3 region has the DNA TGTGCCAGCAGCTCCGGGACAGGGGGGCCCTACGAGCAGTACTTC. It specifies CASSSGTGGPYEQYF.

The CDR3 sequence: CASSEYRTDTDTQYF. CDR3 DNA: TGCGCCAGCAGTGAGTATCGGACAGACACAGATACGCAGTATTTT. J is TRBJ2-3 and V is TRBV10-1, with a weak D call TRBD1 (6 bases). V lost 1 base to trimming and J lost 2 bases, with 10 bases between them. CDR3 length: 15 residues. The germline V gene encodes CDR1 WNHNN and CDR2 SYGVQD (reference sequence).

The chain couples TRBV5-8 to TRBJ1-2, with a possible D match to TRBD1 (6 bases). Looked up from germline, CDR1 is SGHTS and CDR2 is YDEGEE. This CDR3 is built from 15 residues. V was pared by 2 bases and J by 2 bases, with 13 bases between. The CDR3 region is CASSLGGAFNYGYTF. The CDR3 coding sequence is TGTGCCAGCAGCTTAGGGGGGGCTTTCAACTATGGCTACACCTTC.

In nucleotides, the CDR3 is TGTGCCACCAGCGTCGACAGGGGGGACACTGAAGCTTTCTTT. It codes for CATSVDRGDTEAFF. The chain joins TRBV15 to TRBJ1-1; 9 bases line up with TRBD1. The V segment lost 5 bases and the J segment 3 bases; nucleotides outside the gene matches: 4. CDR1 is LNHNV and CDR2 is YYDKDF in the germline V gene (reference sequence). The CDR3 runs to 14 residues. Combining the CDR3 with reference TRBV15 and TRBJ1-1 gives the whole variable domain DAMVIQNPRYQVTQFGKPVTLSCSQTLNHNVMYWYQQKSSQAPKLLFHYYDKDFNNEADTPDNFQSRRPNTSFCFLDIRSPGLGDTAMYLCATSVDRGDTEAFFGQGTRLTVV.

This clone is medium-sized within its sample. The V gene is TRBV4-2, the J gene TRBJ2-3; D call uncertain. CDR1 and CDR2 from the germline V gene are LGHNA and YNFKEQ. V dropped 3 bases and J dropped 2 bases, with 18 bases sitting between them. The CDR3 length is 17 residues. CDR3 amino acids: CASSQSSGYTHTDTQYF. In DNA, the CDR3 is TGTGCCAGCAGCCAGTCTTCAGGCTATACGCACACAGATACGCAGTATTTT.

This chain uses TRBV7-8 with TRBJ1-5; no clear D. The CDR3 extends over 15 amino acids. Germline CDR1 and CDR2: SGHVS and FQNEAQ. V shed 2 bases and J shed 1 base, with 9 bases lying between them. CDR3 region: CASSLSHNSNQPQHF. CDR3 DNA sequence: TGTGCCAGCAGCTTAAGCCATAACAGCAATCAGCCCCAGCATTTT.

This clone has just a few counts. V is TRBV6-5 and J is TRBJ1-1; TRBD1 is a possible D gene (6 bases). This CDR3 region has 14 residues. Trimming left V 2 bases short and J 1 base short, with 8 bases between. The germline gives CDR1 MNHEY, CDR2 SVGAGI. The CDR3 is CASSYTGRNTEAFF. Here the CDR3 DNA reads TGTGCCAGCAGTTACACAGGGCGGAACACTGAAGCTTTCTTT.

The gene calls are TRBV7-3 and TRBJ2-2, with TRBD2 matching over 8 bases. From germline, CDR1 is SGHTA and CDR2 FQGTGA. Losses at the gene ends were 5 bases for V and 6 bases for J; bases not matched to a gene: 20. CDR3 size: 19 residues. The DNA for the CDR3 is TGTGCCAGCAGCCTCCTAAGCATCGGGGGGGCCGTATCGGCCGGGGAGCTGTTTTTT. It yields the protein CASSLLSIGGAVSAGELFF.

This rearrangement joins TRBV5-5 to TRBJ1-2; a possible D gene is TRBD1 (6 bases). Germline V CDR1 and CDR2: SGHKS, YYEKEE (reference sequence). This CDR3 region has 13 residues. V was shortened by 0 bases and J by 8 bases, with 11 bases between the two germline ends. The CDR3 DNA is TGTGCCAGCAGCTTGGTGGCAGGACAGGGCTACACCTTC. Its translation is CASSLVAGQGYTF. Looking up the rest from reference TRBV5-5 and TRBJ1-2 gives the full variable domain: DAGVTQSPTHLIKTRGQQVTLRCSPISGHKSVSWYQQVLGQGPQFIFQYYEKEERGRGNFPDRFSARQFPNYSSELNVNALLLGDSALYLCASSLVAGQGYTFGSGTRLTVV.

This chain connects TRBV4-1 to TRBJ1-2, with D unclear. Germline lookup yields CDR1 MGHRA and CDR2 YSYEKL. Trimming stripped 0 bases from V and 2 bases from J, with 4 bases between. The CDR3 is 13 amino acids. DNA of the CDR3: TGCGCCAGCAGCCAAGAGGAGAACTATGGCTACACCTTC. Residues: CASSQEENYGYTF.

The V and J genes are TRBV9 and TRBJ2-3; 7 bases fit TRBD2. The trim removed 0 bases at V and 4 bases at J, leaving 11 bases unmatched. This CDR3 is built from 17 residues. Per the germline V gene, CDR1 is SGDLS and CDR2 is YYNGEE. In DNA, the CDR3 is TGTGCCAGCAGCGTAGGTCCCCCAGCGGGGAAAGCAGATACGCAGTATTTT. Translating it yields CASSVGPPAGKADTQYF.

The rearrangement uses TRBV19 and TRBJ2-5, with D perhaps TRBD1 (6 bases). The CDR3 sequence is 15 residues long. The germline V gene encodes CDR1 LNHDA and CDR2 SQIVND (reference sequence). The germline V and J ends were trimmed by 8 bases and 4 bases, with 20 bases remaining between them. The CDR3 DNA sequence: TGTGCCAGTCGCCCCTTTCAGGGGTGGGGAGAGACCCAGTACTTC. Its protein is CASRPFQGWGETQYF.